A single sample gave rise to the 15 T cell receptor beta chains below, sequenced in a study of spatial heterogeneity in lung cancer. Time point noted: sample taken at primary tumor resection. Whole RNA obtained from tumor, nontumor lung or frozen PBMC underwent sequencing without sorting. Via MiXCR, TCRdb re-called the 5' RACE reads, giving one row per CDR3 protein. This table has tens of thousands of distinct CDR3 sequences, less than 15% appearing once. The sequencing here drew on PBMCs, taken at surgery. Source of these receptors: a male donor with early-stage non-small cell lung cancer.

This clonotype appeared many times. This rearrangement joins TRBV7-9 to TRBJ2-7; TRBD1 is a possible D gene (5 bases). CDR1 and CDR2 (germline): SEHNR, FQNEAQ (reference sequence). V gave up 1 base and J gave up 7 bases, with 14 bases separating them. This CDR3 has 14 residues. CDR3 region: CASSLEPSRGEQYF. The CDR3 region has the DNA TGTGCCAGCAGCTTAGAACCCTCTAGGGGAGAGCAGTACTTC.

This clonotype was recorded a few times. The J gene is TRBJ2-1, the V gene TRBV20-1; TRBD2 aligns across 7 bases. V lost 6 bases to trimming and J lost 2 bases; unmatched junction nucleotides: 13. Germline V gene lookup returns CDR1 DFQATT and CDR2 SNEGSKA (reference sequence). The CDR3 has 16 residues. Written as DNA, the CDR3 is TGCAGTGCCCTAGTTGATCTAGCGGTCACCTACAATGAGCAGTTCTTC. Its protein is CSALVDLAVTYNEQFF.

This clonotype was seen more than once but under ten times. This rearrangement joins TRBV6-5 to TRBJ1-2; 7 bases align to TRBD1. CDR1 and CDR2 (germline): MNHEY, SVGAGI. This CDR3 is 13 amino acids long. J was trimmed by 7 bases and V by 3 bases; bases with no gene match: 5. This CDR3 reads CASSYKDRTGYTF. CDR3 DNA: TGTGCCAGCAGTTATAAGGACAGGACTGGCTACACCTTC.

This sequence joins TRBV4-1 and TRBJ1-4, with 7 positions matching TRBD1. Per the germline V gene, CDR1 is MGHRA and CDR2 is YSYEKL. This CDR3 comprises 16 residues. The V gene end was trimmed by 0 bases and the J gene end by 5 bases; junction bases not matched to a gene: 6. The CDR3 is CASSQEGGTANEKLFF. The CDR3 DNA reads as TGCGCCAGCAGCCAAGAGGGGGGGACAGCAAATGAAAAACTGTTTTTT.

The V and J genes are TRBV27 and TRBJ2-2; no clear D. V gave up 5 bases and J gave up 3 bases, with 13 bases separating them. Germline lookup yields CDR1 MNHEY and CDR2 SMNVEV (reference sequence). The CDR3 has 15 amino acids. CDR3 DNA sequence: TGTGCCAGCAGTCCGCGGACCTTCTACACCGGGGAGCTGTTTTTT. Translated: CASSPRTFYTGELFF.

This clonotype showed up many times. The chain links TRBV6-2 or TRBV6-3 to TRBJ1-5, with D possibly matching TRBD1 (6 bases). The CDR3 is 14 amino acids. The V and J ends lost 2 bases and 4 bases respectively, with 9 bases between them. From germline, CDR1 is MNHEY and CDR2 SVGEGT. The CDR3 is CASSYGGENQPQHF. The CDR3 region has the DNA TGTGCCAGCAGTTACGGGGGCGAAAATCAGCCCCAGCATTTT.

The CDR3 bases are TGCGCCAGCACCGTACAGCTCGCGAACACCGGGGAGCTGTTTTTT. Translating gives CASTVQLANTGELFF. This chain links TRBV5-1 with TRBJ2-2; D is ambiguous. Germline loops: CDR1 SGHRS, CDR2 YFSETQ. The CDR3 runs to 15 residues. Trimming left V 6 bases short and J 0 bases short, with 12 bases between.

The V call is TRBV11-2, the J call TRBJ2-2; 11 bases are a match to TRBD2. J gave up 5 bases and V 2 bases, and 4 bases lay outside the gene matches. CDR1 and CDR2 (germline): SGHAT, FQNNGV. The CDR3 has 16 amino acids. CDR3: CASSLHPSGGTGELFF. CDR3 bases: TGTGCCAGCAGCTTACACCCTAGCGGGGGGACCGGGGAGCTGTTTTTT.

This clonotype was counted ten times or more. This sequence joins TRBV6-2 or TRBV6-3 and TRBJ2-7; the D is unclear. Germline V lookup: CDR1 MNHEY, CDR2 SVGEGT. The CDR3 has 12 residues. Trimming left V 6 bases short and J 0 bases short, with 6 bases between. The CDR3 DNA reads TGTGCCAGCAGAACGACCTCCTACGAGCAGTACTTC. It is translated as CASRTTSYEQYF.

About this clonotype itself: A read error may explain this, as a much larger clone is one base away. The chain links TRBV7-2 to TRBJ1-6; D call uncertain. Germline assignment: CDR1 SGHTA and CDR2 FQGNSA. This CDR3 comprises 16 residues. For the CDR3, the DNA is TGTGCCAGCAGCTTAGGAGGACTTCTGATGAATTCACCCATCCACTTT. It specifies CASSLGGLLMNSPIHF.

The CDR3 nucleotides are TGCAGCGGACCCCGACCGGGGTACCAAGAGACCCAGTACTTC. Its protein is CSGPRPGYQETQYF. The rearrangement joins TRBV20-1 to TRBJ2-5; D might be TRBD2 (5 bases). CDR3 size: 14 residues. Germline values: CDR1 DFQATT, CDR2 SNEGSKA (reference sequence).

This clonotype was seen a handful of times. This chain connects TRBV29-1 to TRBJ1-2; D call uncertain. The V gene lost 3 bases and the J gene lost 2 bases, with 10 bases spanning the gap. The CDR3 extends over 13 amino acids. The germline gives CDR1 SQVTM, CDR2 ANQGSEA. CDR3 nucleotides: TGCAGCGTTGATGCAGCGGGAAACTATGGCTACACCTTC. Translating it yields CSVDAAGNYGYTF. Full variable domain (outside the CDR3, taken from reference TRBV29-1 and TRBJ1-2): SAVISQKPSRDICQRGTSLTIQCQVDSQVTMMFWYRQQPGQSLTLIATANQGSEATYESGFVIDKFPISRPNLTFSTLTVSNMSPEDSSIYLCSVDAAGNYGYTFGSGTRLTVV.

The J gene is TRBJ1-1, the V gene TRBV7-9; weak D call: TRBD1 (5 bases). CDR3 length equals 15 residues. Germline V gene sequence: CDR1 SEHNR, CDR2 FQNEAQ (reference sequence). V was trimmed by 3 bases and J by 1 base, leaving 12 bases between them. CDR3 DNA: TGTGCCAGCAGCTTCAGGGCAGCTACGAACACTGAAGCTTTCTTT. Encoded protein: CASSFRAATNTEAFF. The variable domain in full, with the rest retrieved from reference TRBV7-9 and TRBJ1-1, is DTGVSQNPRHKITKRGQNVTFRCDPISEHNRLYWYRQTLGQGPEFLTYFQNEAQLEKSRLLSDRFSAERPKGSFSTLEIQRTEQGDSAMYLCASSFRAATNTEAFFGQGTRLTVV.

This clonotype was seen a handful of times. This chain connects TRBV7-9 to TRBJ2-4, with D perhaps matching TRBD1 (6 bases). V was shortened by 5 bases and J by 3 bases, with 23 bases between the two germline ends. The CDR3 has 18 residues. CDR1 is SEHNR, CDR2 FQNEAQ, per germline (reference sequence). The CDR3 DNA sequence: TGTGCCAGCAGCCGTCCCGGGACATCCGAGAGAGGCAAAAACATTCAGTACTTC. Translated: CASSRPGTSERGKNIQYF.

The genes are TRBV6-2 or TRBV6-3 and TRBJ2-7; 8 positions agree with TRBD1. Germline-derived CDR1 and CDR2 are MNHEY and SVGEGT. This CDR3 spans 17 amino acids. Trimming at V came to 5 bases and at J to 4 bases, leaving 16 bases not matched to a gene. DNA of the CDR3: TGTGCCAGCAGTGTTCGAATTACAGGGGGTATCCCTTACGAGCAGTACTTC. This codes for CASSVRITGGIPYEQYF.